This T cell receptor beta chain was profiled in a study of blood T cell repertoires in COVID-19. Study-level information: Italy, Spain and the United States were the sources of the convalescent and acute COVID-19 samples.

The table came from immunoSEQ multiplex PCR; TCRdb's copy has only in-frame clones and leaves some out. The sample carries approximately 360,000 clones, roughly 86% recorded once. The participants were between about 18 and 89 years old and came from some 23 US areas. This receptor was identified in a man in his forties in a cohort exposed to, infected with or recovered from COVID-19 (not recorded which). Sequences were obtained from PBMCs or T cells enriched from blood (not recorded which).

The CDR3 region is CASSQGSGTSPREQYF. CDR3 nucleotide sequence: TGTGCCAGCAGCCAAGGGTCCGGGACTAGTCCTCGCGAGCAGTACTTC. The chain couples TRBV3-1 (or the pseudogene TRBV3-2) to TRBJ2-7, with 8 bases aligning to TRBD2. With V trimmed by 1 base and J by 6 bases, 11 bases remained unmatched. The germline V gene has CDR1 LGHDT and CDR2 YNNKEL (reference sequence). This CDR3 spans 16 amino acids.